This TCR beta chain came from a study of blood T cell repertoires in COVID-19. The CDR3 consists of 16 residues. The ends lost 4 bases at V and 2 bases at J; junction bases unmatched: 8. Germline V gives CDR1 SGHDT, CDR2 YYEEEE. Clones were read by immunoSEQ multiplex PCR, and TCRdb kept only the in-frame ones, dropping some. The table shows about 260,000 clones, with more than 85% occurring only once. This clone appeared a single time. Source material: peripheral blood. This clonotype originated in a person between 18 and 30 years old with COVID-19, enrolled during active disease. The J gene is TRBJ2-3, the V gene TRBV5-6, with 9 bases matching TRBD2. The CDR3 loop is CASSRFSGSNTDTQYF. Here the CDR3 DNA reads TGTGCCAGCAGCCGGTTTAGCGGGAGCAACACAGATACGCAGTATTTT.